Shown below are 27 T cell receptor beta chains from a single sample sequenced in a study of T cell responses to AZD1222 COVID-19 vaccine. Generated by immunoSEQ multiplex PCR, the TCRdb table keeps only in-frame clones and is missing some. Counted here are about 270,000 clones, around 93% occurring once; the ten biggest clones make up about 0.5%. The sample here was peripheral blood, taken 28 days after the second AZD1222 dose. These receptors all stem from an adult who received the AZD1222 COVID-19 vaccine.

Only one count was recorded for this clone. The J gene is TRBJ1-5, the V gene TRBV6-5; D may be TRBD1 (5 bases). Trimming took off 7 bases at V and 6 bases at J, with 19 bases between the two ends. Germline CDR1 and CDR2: MNHEY and SVGAGI. This CDR3 region has 15 residues. CDR3 protein: CASNSVEGRTQPQHF. The CDR3, as DNA: TGTGCCAGCAACTCCGTGGAGGGGCGCACTCAGCCCCAGCATTTT.

The chain uses TRBV29-1 and TRBJ1-5; a weak D match, TRBD1 (5 bases). Germline V CDR1 and CDR2: SQVTM, ANQGSEA. The V gene lost 7 bases and the J gene lost 3 bases, with 10 bases spanning the gap. This CDR3 is built from 12 residues. CDR3 loop: CSGGDANQPQHF. The DNA for the CDR3 is TGCAGCGGGGGGGACGCCAATCAGCCCCAGCATTTT.

The chain is built from TRBV24-1 and TRBJ2-1, with D unresolved. Per germline, CDR1 KGHDR and CDR2 SFDVKD. Trimming cost V 1 base and J 2 bases, with 11 bases left between them. The CDR3 length is 16 residues. CDR3 nucleotide sequence: TGTGCCACCAGTGATTTTATCGTTGGAGCCTACAATGAGCAGTTCTTC. Translation gives CATSDFIVGAYNEQFF.

J is TRBJ1-6 and V is TRBV18, with D possibly TRBD1 on 5 matching bases. This CDR3 comprises 15 residues. From germline, CDR1 is KGHSH and CDR2 LQKENI. Between the trimmed V and J ends, which lost 1 base and 10 bases, there was a span of 14 bases. The CDR3 reads CASSPRQRGESPLHF. DNA of the CDR3: TGTGCCAGCTCACCACGGCAGCGAGGGGAATCACCCCTCCACTTT.

The J gene is TRBJ1-2, the V gene TRBV7-9; TRBD1 matches 9 bases. CDR1 and CDR2 from the germline V gene are SEHNR and FQNEAQ (reference sequence). The CDR3 has 16 amino acids. Losses at the gene ends were 5 bases for V and 4 bases for J; bases not matched to a gene: 11. This CDR3 reads CASSALGGQGSYGYTF. The CDR3 nucleotides are TGTGCCAGCAGCGCCTTAGGAGGACAGGGGAGCTATGGCTACACCTTC.

DNA of the CDR3: TGTGCCAGCAGCCCCCAGACAGGGGAAAACATTCAGTACTTC. Translation: CASSPQTGENIQYF. V and J are TRBV7-8 and TRBJ2-4, with TRBD1 identical over 8 bases. V lost 5 bases and J lost 5; bases outside the gene matches: 5. The germline V gene has CDR1 SGHVS and CDR2 FQNEAQ. The CDR3 length is 14 residues. The whole variable domain, remainder taken from reference TRBV7-8 and TRBJ2-4, is GAGVSQSPRYKVAKRGQDVALRCDPISGHVSLFWYQQALGQGPEFLTYFQNEAQLDKSGLPSDRFFAERPEGSVSTLKIQRTQQEDSAVYLCASSPQTGENIQYFGAGTRLSVL.

The rearrangement links TRBV2 to TRBJ1-2; TRBD1 might be the D (6 bases). The CDR3 is 13 amino acids. The V gene's germline CDR1 is SNHLY and CDR2 FYNNEI. The ends were cut back, 8 bases at V and 7 bases at J, with 17 bases in the middle. The CDR3 is CASWRPGARGYTF. The CDR3 DNA reads TGTGCCAGCTGGCGCCCGGGGGCCCGTGGCTACACCTTC. Variable domain in full (rest from reference TRBV2 and TRBJ1-2): EPEVTQTPSHQVTQMGQEVILRCVPISNHLYFYWYRQILGQKVEFLVSFYNNEISEKSEIFDDQFSVERPDGSNFTLKIRSTKLEDSAMYFCASWRPGARGYTFGSGTRLTVV.

The count of this clone is one. J is TRBJ2-2 and V is TRBV7-2, with D unclear. In germline, CDR1 is SGHTA, CDR2 FQGNSA. The CDR3 covers 14 residues. Trimming left V 1 base short and J 6 bases short, with 9 bases between. Here the CDR3 reads CASSLDGEPGELFF. The CDR3 coding sequence is TGTGCCAGCAGCTTAGATGGCGAGCCCGGGGAGCTGTTTTTT.

The CDR3 DNA is TGTGCCAGCAGTTTCCGCACAGGGGTGGCTTCACCCCTCCACTTT. Translated: CASSFRTGVASPLHF. V gene TRBV6-2 or TRBV6-3 combines with J gene TRBJ1-6, with TRBD1 identical over 7 bases. V was pared by 4 bases and J by 9 bases, with 9 bases of the junction left unmatched. Germline CDR1 reads MNHEY; CDR2 reads SVGEGT. CDR3 length: 15 amino acids.

The rearrangement joins TRBV19 to TRBJ1-5, with TRBD1 identical over 7 bases. After removal of 5 bases from V and 3 bases from J, the junction contained 7 bases not matched to a gene. This CDR3 spans 15 amino acids. The V gene's germline CDR1 is LNHDA and CDR2 SQIVND (reference sequence). Written as DNA, the CDR3 is TGTGCCAGTAGTGTGAGAGGACAGGTCAATCAGCCCCAGCATTTT. Amino acid sequence: CASSVRGQVNQPQHF.

The chain carries TRBV6-5 and TRBJ1-3; 7 nucleotides match TRBD1. This CDR3 spans 15 amino acids. Unmatched junction bases numbered 5, after V lost 4 bases and J lost 2 bases. CDR1 MNHEY and CDR2 SVGAGI come from the germline V gene. CDR3 residues: CASSSQGYPGNTIYF. CDR3 nucleotides: TGTGCCAGCAGTTCACAGGGGTACCCTGGAAACACCATATATTTT.

DNA of the CDR3: TGTGCCAGCAGCCTCGATAGGACAGGGGACTACGAGCAGTACTTC. It yields the protein CASSLDRTGDYEQYF. J is TRBJ2-7 and V is TRBV11-2, with 9 bases that match TRBD1. The V segment lost 5 bases and the J segment 3 bases; nucleotides outside the gene matches: 8. The CDR3 totals 15 residues. Germline V gene data show CDR1 as SGHAT and CDR2 as FQNNGV. The whole variable domain, filled in from reference TRBV11-2 and TRBJ2-7, reads EAGVAQSPRYKIIEKRQSVAFWCNPISGHATLYWYQQILGQGPKLLIQFQNNGVVDDSQLPKDRFSAERLKGVDSTLKIQPAKLEDSAVYLCASSLDRTGDYEQYFGPGTRLTVT.

This clone has a single count. J is TRBJ1-1 and V is TRBV19; 7 bases agree with TRBD1. Germline V CDR1 and CDR2: LNHDA, SQIVND (reference sequence). The trim removed 7 bases at V and 0 bases at J, leaving 5 bases unmatched. There are 14 residues in the CDR3. The chain's CDR3 is CASIGTVMNTEAFF. DNA for the CDR3: TGTGCCAGTATCGGGACAGTAATGAACACTGAAGCTTTCTTT.

The J gene is TRBJ1-5, the V gene TRBV28; no firm D call. The V end lost 5 bases, the J end lost 5 bases, and 7 bases lay between the germline ends. Per germline, CDR1 MDHEN and CDR2 SYDVKM. The length of the CDR3 is 12 residues. The CDR3 bases are TGTGCCAGCAGTGGACCCGATCAGCCCCAGCATTTT. This sequence encodes CASSGPDQPQHF.

V usage is TRBV7-2 and J usage is TRBJ1-2, with D hard to call. CDR1 is SGHTA, CDR2 FQGNSA, per germline. Trimming took 6 bases from V and 6 from J, leaving 14 bases between them. The CDR3 length is 13 residues. The CDR3, as DNA: TGTGCCAGCAGTCTCCTGACGGTGAATGGCTACACCTTC. The encoded protein is CASSLLTVNGYTF.

CDR3 amino acids: CASSSLPWPYGYTF. CDR3 sequence (DNA): TGTGCCAGCAGTTCCCTCCCCTGGCCCTATGGCTACACCTTC. The chain is built from TRBV28 and TRBJ1-2; D gene ambiguous. CDR1 is MDHEN and CDR2 is SYDVKM in the germline V gene. The CDR3 covers 14 residues. Trimming stripped 4 bases from V and 4 bases from J, with 13 bases between.

The chain uses TRBV10-3 and TRBJ1-2, with D possibly matching TRBD1 (5 bases). Trimming stripped 6 bases from V and 8 bases from J, with 13 bases between. CDR3 length: 12 residues. Germline lookup yields CDR1 ENHRY and CDR2 SYGVKD. The CDR3 DNA reads TGTGCCATCAGCCAGGAGGGGTTGGGCTACACCTTC. This codes for CAISQEGLGYTF.

V and J are TRBV6-5 and TRBJ2-3; 11 bases align to TRBD2. J was trimmed by 1 base and V by 5 bases; bases with no gene match: 2. The CDR3 has 15 amino acids. Per the germline V gene, CDR1 is MNHEY and CDR2 is SVGAGI. Here the CDR3 DNA reads TGTGCCAGCAGTCCGACTAGCGGGGGCACAGATACGCAGTATTTT. It translates to CASSPTSGGTDTQYF.

This chain uses TRBV2 with TRBJ2-3; 7 positions agree with TRBD1. V lost 6 bases and J lost 3; bases outside the gene matches: 9. The germline CDR1 and CDR2 sequences are SNHLY and FYNNEI. The CDR3 has 15 residues. The CDR3 nucleotides are TGTGCCAGCAGCGCCAGGGGGATGAGGACAGATACGCAGTATTTT. Protein: CASSARGMRTDTQYF.

This rearrangement joins TRBV28 to TRBJ2-7, with D perhaps TRBD2 (6 bases). The CDR3 extends over 15 amino acids. In germline, CDR1 is MDHEN, CDR2 SYDVKM. Trimming cost V 7 bases and J 6 bases, with 22 bases left between them. This CDR3 is CASTSGSGSGLEQYF. CDR3 coding DNA: TGTGCCAGCACTTCCGGCTCGGGGAGCGGGCTCGAGCAGTACTTC. Based on the CDR3 plus reference TRBV28 and TRBJ2-7, the full variable domain is DVKVTQSSRYLVKRTGEKVFLECVQDMDHENMFWYRQDPGLGLRLIYFSYDVKMKEKGDIPEGYSVSREKKERFSLILESASTNQTSMYLCASTSGSGSGLEQYFGPGTRLTVT.

J is TRBJ1-3 and V is TRBV19; no reliable D call. V was pared by 3 bases and J by 0 bases, with 9 bases between. The CDR3 spans 15 residues. Per germline, CDR1 LNHDA and CDR2 SQIVND (reference sequence). The CDR3, as DNA: TGTGCCAGTAGTATCGGGCCGGGCTCTGGAAACACCATATATTTT. Protein product: CASSIGPGSGNTIYF. Full variable domain (outside the CDR3, taken from reference TRBV19 and TRBJ1-3): DGGITQSPKYLFRKEGQNVTLSCEQNLNHDAMYWYRQDPGQGLRLIYYSQIVNDFQKGDIAEGYSVSREKKESFPLTVTSAQKNPTAFYLCASSIGPGSGNTIYFGEGSWLTVV.

This clone was seen a single time. The rearrangement uses TRBV19 and TRBJ1-1; D not certain. The V gene lost 3 bases and the J gene lost 4 bases, with 9 bases spanning the gap. CDR1 and CDR2 from the germline V gene are LNHDA and SQIVND (reference sequence). This CDR3 contains 13 residues. Written as DNA, the CDR3 is TGTGCCAGTAGTATTATCGGCCGCACTGAAGCTTTCTTT. It is translated as CASSIIGRTEAFF.

V usage is TRBV12-3 or TRBV12-4 and J usage is TRBJ2-7; either TRBD1 or TRBD2 may fit D (5 bases each). The CDR3 totals 12 residues. Trimming took off 5 bases at V and 3 bases at J, with 8 bases between the two ends. The CDR3 bases are TGTGCCAGCAGTCGGGACGGCTACGAGCAGTACTTC. Protein product: CASSRDGYEQYF.

The J gene is TRBJ1-1, the V gene TRBV27, with D possibly matching TRBD1 (6 bases). The CDR3 has 14 residues. V gave up 10 bases and J gave up 0 bases, with 15 bases separating them. CDR1 MNHEY and CDR2 SMNVEV come from the germline V gene (reference sequence). CDR3 region: CATHAGQLNTEAFF. In nucleotides, the CDR3 is TGTGCCACTCACGCGGGACAACTGAACACTGAAGCTTTCTTT.

The gene calls are TRBV4-2 and TRBJ1-2; D gene unclear. The CDR3 runs to 16 residues. V lost 1 base to trimming and J lost 4 bases, with 16 bases between them. Germline assignment: CDR1 LGHNA and CDR2 YNFKEQ. This CDR3 reads CASSQGASGYGYGYTF. The CDR3 DNA follows: TGTGCCAGCAGCCAAGGGGCCTCGGGGTACGGCTATGGCTACACCTTC.

The V call is TRBV7-2, the J call TRBJ1-1; D perhaps matches TRBD1 (5 bases). CDR3 length: 13 residues. Deletions cut 0 bases from V and 4 bases from J, with 6 bases between. Germline loops: CDR1 SGHTA, CDR2 FQGNSA. CDR3 nucleotide sequence: TGTGCCAGCAGCTTAGCGACAGTCACTGAAGCTTTCTTT. Encoded protein: CASSLATVTEAFF.

The chain couples TRBV7-2 to TRBJ2-3, with no clear D. Germline CDR1 and CDR2: SGHTA and FQGNSA. The CDR3 consists of 15 residues. The V end was cut by 0 bases, the J end by 2 bases, with 9 bases between. CDR3 bases: TGTGCCAGCAGCTTAGCGCCGTACACCACAGATACGCAGTATTTT. Its translation: CASSLAPYTTDTQYF.